What follows are 26 T cell receptor beta chains derived from one specimen sequenced in a study of control samples from healthy donors and cancer patients. Clones were read by immunoSEQ multiplex PCR, and TCRdb kept only the in-frame ones, dropping some. Found here are about 190,000 clones, roughly nine tenths of them singletons; the top ten hold over 1.5%. Sequenced: blood. These receptors were collected from a man aged 25-40 years in good health.

This sequence joins TRBV19 and TRBJ1-2; possible D gene TRBD1, 6 bases. CDR3 size: 14 residues. Trimming took off 3 bases at V and 8 bases at J, with 16 bases between the two ends. Germline V lookup: CDR1 LNHDA, CDR2 SQIVND (reference sequence). The DNA for the CDR3 is TGTGCCAGTAGTATCGGGGGCAGGGTACTCGGCTACACCTTC. It is translated as CASSIGGRVLGYTF.

This clone was seen a few times. The rearrangement joins TRBV12-3 or TRBV12-4 to TRBJ1-5, with a weak D call TRBD1 (6 bases). This CDR3 region has 13 residues. V was pared by 6 bases and J by 5 bases, with 11 bases between. CDR3 loop: CASRRDIDQPQHF. For the CDR3, the DNA is TGTGCCAGCAGGCGGGACATCGATCAGCCCCAGCATTTT.

The rearrangement uses TRBV3-1 (or the pseudogene TRBV3-2) and TRBJ1-2; maybe TRBD1 (5 bases). V dropped 1 base and J dropped 4 bases, with 10 bases sitting between them. Germline CDR1 reads LGHDT; CDR2 reads YNNKEL (reference sequence). This CDR3 comprises 14 residues. The CDR3 reads CASSQGQLIYGYTF. In DNA, the CDR3 is TGTGCCAGCAGCCAAGGACAGTTAATCTATGGCTACACCTTC.

The chain combines TRBV2 with TRBJ2-2, with 7 bases matching TRBD2. The CDR3 is 15 residues long. V lost 2 bases to trimming and J lost 3 bases; unmatched junction nucleotides: 3. Germline CDR1 is SNHLY and CDR2 is FYNNEI. The CDR3 nucleotides read TGTGCCAGCAGTGAACAGCGGGGAGACACCGGGGAGCTGTTTTTT. Its protein is CASSEQRGDTGELFF.

In nucleotides, the CDR3 is TGTGCCGGTAGAGGGAACAGGGCGAGAAGCACTGAAGCTTTCTTT. Translated, it gives CAGRGNRARSTEAFF. This sequence joins TRBV6-5 and TRBJ1-1, with D possibly TRBD1 on 6 matching bases. CDR1 MNHEY and CDR2 SVGAGI come from the germline V gene. With 11 bases removed from V and 4 bases from J, the gap between germline ends came to 23 bases. The CDR3 totals 15 residues.

The rearrangement links TRBV6-5 to TRBJ2-3, with D possibly matching TRBD1 (5 bases). V lost 8 bases and J 6 bases, leaving 15 bases between the germline ends. The CDR3 consists of 13 residues. Germline loops: CDR1 MNHEY, CDR2 SVGAGI. CDR3 DNA sequence: TGTGCCAGCCTCCATGAAGGGGTGGATACGCAGTATTTT. It encodes CASLHEGVDTQYF.

This rearrangement joins TRBV5-8 to TRBJ1-1; D may be TRBD1 (6 bases). CDR1 and CDR2 (germline): SGHTS, YDEGEE. This CDR3 region has 14 residues. V dropped 4 bases and J dropped 0 bases, with 10 bases sitting between them. CDR3 in amino acids: CASSPGAMNTEAFF. The CDR3 coding sequence is TGTGCCAGCAGCCCAGGGGCGATGAACACTGAAGCTTTCTTT. Full variable domain (remainder filled in from reference TRBV5-8 and TRBJ1-1): EAGVTQSPTHLIKTRGQQATLRCSPISGHTSVYWYQQALGLGLQFLLWYDEGEERNRGNFPPRFSGRQFPNYSSELNVNALELEDSALYLCASSPGAMNTEAFFGQGTRLTVV.

V usage is TRBV2 and J usage is TRBJ1-6; weak D call: TRBD1 (6 bases). CDR1 SNHLY and CDR2 FYNNEI come from the germline V gene. The CDR3 spans 15 residues. V lost 2 bases and J 7 bases, leaving 12 bases between the germline ends. The CDR3 coding sequence is TGTGCCAGCAGTGAATTGAGGGGGGGGAATTCACCCCTCCACTTT. Translated, it gives CASSELRGGNSPLHF.

The J gene is TRBJ1-2, the V gene TRBV9, with 9 bases lining up with TRBD1. There are 13 residues in the CDR3. J gave up 8 bases and V 5 bases, and 7 bases lay outside the gene matches. Germline lookup yields CDR1 SGDLS and CDR2 YYNGEE. In DNA form, the CDR3 reads TGTGCCAGCAGAGACAGGGGGTCTGAGGGCTACACCTTC. It translates to CASRDRGSEGYTF.

The chain links TRBV6-5 to TRBJ1-2; unclear D gene. V gave up 2 bases and J gave up 2 bases, with 12 bases separating them. The CDR3 loop spans 15 amino acids. Germline values: CDR1 MNHEY, CDR2 SVGAGI. The CDR3: CASSYRWETNYGYTF. In DNA, the CDR3 is TGTGCCAGCAGTTACCGTTGGGAGACGAACTATGGCTACACCTTC.

This chain uses TRBV11-2 with TRBJ2-2, with no clear D. The CDR3 is made up of 16 amino acids. Germline V gives CDR1 SGHAT, CDR2 FQNNGV. Trimming cost V 3 bases and J 3 bases, with 14 bases left between them. CDR3 sequence: CASSFQLGGDTGELFF. As DNA, the CDR3 is TGTGCCAGCAGCTTCCAGCTTGGCGGAGACACCGGGGAGCTGTTTTTT.

The chain uses TRBV4-2 and TRBJ2-3; D is uncertain. Germline CDR1 reads LGHNA; CDR2 reads YNFKEQ. CDR3 length: 15 amino acids. V lost 4 bases and J 2 bases, leaving 13 bases between the germline ends. CDR3 sequence: CASSLRMATTDTQYF. CDR3 nucleotides: TGTGCCAGCAGCCTAAGGATGGCTACCACAGATACGCAGTATTTT.

The chain uses TRBV6-5 and TRBJ1-2; 10 bases agree with TRBD1. The trim removed 7 bases at V and 8 bases at J, leaving 7 bases unmatched. The CDR3 spans 13 residues. Germline-derived CDR1 and CDR2 are MNHEY and SVGAGI. CDR3 sequence: CASTTRQGAGYTF. DNA of the CDR3: TGTGCCAGCACCACTCGACAGGGGGCCGGCTACACCTTC.

This sequence joins TRBV10-1 and TRBJ2-1; D is undetermined. Germline CDR1 and CDR2: WNHNN and SYGVQD (reference sequence). The CDR3 is 13 residues long. Trimming removed 0 bases from V and 6 bases from J, with 6 bases in between. CDR3 amino acids: CASSESTGNEQFF. The CDR3 DNA reads TGCGCCAGCAGTGAGTCGACCGGCAATGAGCAGTTCTTC.

V usage is TRBV9 and J usage is TRBJ1-3; 7 bases align to TRBD1. Germline CDR1 is SGDLS and CDR2 is YYNGEE. V shed 4 bases and J 4 bases; nucleotides not matched to a gene: 8. The CDR3 spans 15 residues. In nucleotides, the CDR3 is TGTGCCAGCAGCAAATCGACAGGGCAAGGAAACACCATATATTTT. This sequence encodes CASSKSTGQGNTIYF.

The V call is TRBV14, the J call TRBJ1-2, with 7 bases that match TRBD1. The length of the CDR3 is 15 residues. V dropped 0 bases and J dropped 5; count of bases not matched to a gene: 6. The germline V gene has CDR1 SGHDN and CDR2 FVKESK. CDR3 in amino acids: CASSQDRQGLYGYTF. CDR3 coding DNA: TGTGCCAGCAGCCAAGACCGACAGGGCCTATATGGCTACACCTTC.

The rearrangement links TRBV12-3 or TRBV12-4 to TRBJ2-7; no reliable D call. The ends were cut back, 3 bases at V and 4 bases at J, with 7 bases in the middle. This CDR3 spans 12 amino acids. The CDR3 protein is CASSFYEYEQYF. DNA for the CDR3: TGTGCCAGCAGTTTCTACGAGTACGAGCAGTACTTC.

The J gene is TRBJ2-3, the V gene TRBV21-1; the table's D call TRBD2 went unverified against the DNA. TRBV21-1 corresponds to a pseudogene. The CDR3 runs 16 residues. The CDR3 DNA follows: TGTGCCAGCAGCAAAGGGGGGGTCCCTAGCACAGATACGCAGTATTTT. Translation gives CASSKGGVPSTDTQYF.

The chain links TRBV4-1 to TRBJ2-3; a possible D gene is TRBD2 (5 bases). In germline, CDR1 is MGHRA, CDR2 YSYEKL. V lost 3 bases and J lost 2, with 12 bases in between. The CDR3 contains 15 residues. CDR3 residues: CASSQAGVNTDTQYF. The CDR3 nucleotides are TGCGCCAGCAGCCAGGCCGGGGTTAACACAGATACGCAGTATTTT.

The rearrangement uses TRBV3-1 (or the pseudogene TRBV3-2) and TRBJ2-1, with a possible D match to TRBD1 (5 bases). CDR3 size: 15 residues. The V end lost 1 base, the J end lost 1 base, and 8 bases lay between the germline ends. CDR1 is LGHDT and CDR2 is YNNKEL in the germline V gene (reference sequence). The CDR3 DNA follows: TGTGCCAGCAGCCAAGCGACAGTATCCTACAATGAGCAGTTCTTC. Residues: CASSQATVSYNEQFF.

This clone was picked up a small number of times. CDR3 nucleotide sequence: TGTGCCAGTAGTATAGAACAGGGGCGCAATCAGCCCCAGCATTTT. Protein: CASSIEQGRNQPQHF. The chain employs TRBV19 and TRBJ1-5; 7 nucleotides match TRBD1. V shed 0 bases and J 2 bases; nucleotides not matched to a gene: 1. The CDR3 spans 15 residues. Germline CDR1 and CDR2: LNHDA and SQIVND (reference sequence). The full variable domain, its missing parts supplied by reference TRBV19 and TRBJ1-5, is DGGITQSPKYLFRKEGQNVTLSCEQNLNHDAMYWYRQDPGQGLRLIYYSQIVNDFQKGDIAEGYSVSREKKESFPLTVTSAQKNPTAFYLCASSIEQGRNQPQHFGDGTRLSIL.

This chain connects TRBV5-1 to TRBJ1-1; weak D call: TRBD1 (6 bases). Germline V gene data show CDR1 as SGHRS and CDR2 as YFSETQ. The CDR3 covers 14 residues. V was cut by 4 bases and J by 3 bases, with 13 bases left in between. This CDR3 reads CASSEQGGDTEAFF. The CDR3 bases are TGCGCCAGCAGCGAACAGGGCGGGGACACTGAAGCTTTCTTT.

This clone showed up just once. The rearrangement joins TRBV5-1 to TRBJ1-5; D is unclear. The germline CDR1 and CDR2 sequences are SGHRS and YFSETQ. The CDR3 is 15 amino acids. Trimming pared 0 bases from V and 0 bases from J, leaving 7 bases between. The chain's CDR3 is CASSLEGISNQPQHF. In DNA form, the CDR3 reads TGCGCCAGCAGCTTGGAGGGTATTAGCAATCAGCCCCAGCATTTT.

In its sample, this clone was seen once. CDR3: CASSYLDTNSPLHF. CDR3 bases: TGTGCCAGCAGTTACCTGGACACCAATTCACCCCTCCACTTT. The chain couples TRBV6-5 to TRBJ1-6; a possible D gene is TRBD1 (5 bases). V was pared by 2 bases and J by 7 bases, with 9 bases between. The CDR3 extends over 14 amino acids. Germline CDR1 reads MNHEY; CDR2 reads SVGAGI.

The chain couples TRBV3-1 (or the pseudogene TRBV3-2) to TRBJ2-7; the D is unclear. V shed 1 base and J shed 7 bases, with 5 bases lying between them. The CDR3 contains 11 residues. Germline assignment: CDR1 LGHDT and CDR2 YNNKEL (reference sequence). The CDR3 loop reads CASSQAREQYF. For the CDR3, the DNA is TGTGCCAGCAGCCAAGCGCGGGAGCAGTACTTC.

This clone appeared once. V and J are TRBV24-1 and TRBJ1-2; 9 nucleotides match TRBD1. The trim removed 7 bases at V and 3 bases at J, leaving 8 bases unmatched. Per germline, CDR1 KGHDR and CDR2 SFDVKD. The CDR3 spans 15 residues. CDR3 nucleotides: TGTGCCACCAGCACCGGGACAGGGAAAGACTATGGCTACACCTTC. Translation: CATSTGTGKDYGYTF.